This TCR beta chain was found in a study of T cell responses to AZD1222 COVID-19 vaccine. This CDR3 contains 13 residues. Germline V lookup: CDR1 PRHDT, CDR2 FYEKMQ (reference sequence). Deletions cut 4 bases from V and 5 bases from J, with 9 bases between. TCRdb's copy holds only in-frame clones and misses some; the assay was immunoSEQ multiplex PCR. The sample holds 140,000 or so clones, approximately 93% seen once. The sequencing here drew on peripheral blood, taken after recovery from COVID-19. This sequence was found in an adult who had recovered from COVID-19. The chain couples TRBV13 to TRBJ2-1; D might be TRBD1 or TRBD2, each matching 5 bases. The CDR3 nucleotides read TGTGCCAGCAGCTGGGGACGGGACAATGAGCAGTTCTTC. Protein: CASSWGRDNEQFF.